Reported below is one T cell receptor (beta chain). This clone was detected a few times. Its cognate antigen has yet to be identified. Base quality data are lacking; no much larger clone is found one base away. These data are taken from a study of cytomegalovirus exposure and HLA in healthy donors (dated by TCRdb to 2016 to 2017). Regarding the study in general: In an earlier analysis of some 550 of the donors, about 270 Gb of sequence data and 100 million or so unique TCR beta sequences from approximately 180 million T cells were reported. About 280 gigabases of sequencing data and approximately 93 million unique TCR sequences were included in an early release covering about 600 HLA-typed donors. Of the roughly 400 genotyped donors, 65% to 90% were placed in the genetic ancestry cluster associated with self-reported Caucasian donors. The study was designed to test whether signatures of past pathogen exposure could be identified by cataloging public T cell receptors. The study profiled the T cell repertoires of about 640 subjects by immunosequencing and related them to cytomegalovirus serostatus. A separate validation cohort of 90 to 150 different subjects was used in addition to the approximately 700-subject first cohort. High-throughput TCR immunosequencing, statistical association of individual TCRs with disease status, and machine learning were combined to predict cytomegalovirus infection status. To study patterns of TCR occurrence, a later analysis re-analyzed previously published TCR beta repertoires from 650 to 750 donors and added high-resolution HLA genotyping. The later analysis used no new phenotypic data to find candidate immune exposures, relying instead on TCR beta sequences and their occurrence across donors. In an earlier analysis of 500 to 650 of the donors, high-throughput TCR beta sequencing was used to judge whether each TCR beta V gene segment behaved as functional or pseudogenic. Alongside the repertoire data, information on donor age, sex, ethnicity and CMV serostatus was compiled. In a later genetic analysis, genome-wide SNP genotypes for about 55% of the 666 donors were used, and that subset was treated as a discovery cohort. Every discovery cohort repertoire had been produced on one sequencing platform. Class I and class II HLA loci were covered by the typing at four-digit resolution. Typing coverage differed by locus: A, B, C, DRB1 and DQB1 were typed in roughly 620-640 donors, DQA1 in approximately 520, DPA1 in approximately 610, and DPB1 in 400 to 480. Roughly 5 DR-DQ haplotypes were handled as single units for association and clustering because linkage in the cohort was strong. On average, roughly 240,000 unique TCR beta nucleotide sequences were sequenced per donor among 398 genotyped donors of the cohort, with roughly 18% of those sequences being non-productive.

The receptor library was made with the immunoSEQ multiplex PCR assay. For the multiplex PCR, a mixture combining 60 forward primers for TCR Vbeta segments and 13 reverse primers for TCR Jbeta segments was used. The CDR3 region of rearranged TCR beta genes was amplified from genomic DNA by a multiplex PCR assay. On the Illumina HiSeq System, the amplified TCR beta libraries were sequenced as 87-base-pair reads. Per the original workflow: A later analysis counted approximately 74 million unique TCR beta chains across the 670 or so repertoires, and roughly 10 million of these chains were shared by at least two donors. Raw reads were error-corrected and collapsed into unique sequences with a nearest-neighbor algorithm that merged closely related sequences to remove PCR and sequencing errors. V, D and J gene segments were assigned by aligning CDR3 sequences to IMGT reference sequences. For a sequence to be retained, at least a six-nucleotide match to both a V gene segment and a J gene segment was required. Rearrangements were called productive when the CDR3 lacked stop codons and stayed in frame with V and J; all others were non-productive. Following IMGT convention, CDR3 was defined as the stretch from the second conserved V-encoded cysteine to the conserved J-encoded phenylalanine. In an earlier analysis of roughly 580 of the donors, sequences lacking an unambiguous match to a single V gene segment were excluded. In an earlier analysis of some 590 of the donors, a V segment was called functional when productive rearrangements were above 56.7%, and segregating when the standard deviation between donors exceeded 5%. A statistical classification framework was built for diagnosing cytomegalovirus status from the catalog of TCR beta chain sequences. In a later analysis, V and J genes were assigned by comparing TCR nucleotide sequences against IMGT/GENE-DB human TR gene sequences. A later analysis assigned CDR3 sequences and most-parsimonious VDJ recombination scenarios with the TCRdist pipeline. In a later analysis, each TCR beta chain was defined by its CDR3 amino acid sequence together with its V-gene family, and reads lacking a unique V-gene family were excluded. A later analysis removed over 500 highly shared, low-generation-probability nucleotide sequences to deal with suspected cross-contamination and a sequencing artifact. A later analysis calculated a clonal expansion index for each public chain from normalized within-repertoire ranks of inferred template counts. Generation probabilities in a later analysis came from a VDJ recombination model fitted to out-of-frame rearrangements, and those results were checked against IGoR. A later analysis scored TCR-TCR, TCR-HLA and TCR-CMV co-occurrence with hypergeometric tests, applying a repertoire-size bias correction to TCR pairs. False discovery rates were estimated in a later analysis by permuting HLA or CMV assignments 20 times. In a later analysis, co-occurring TCRs were grouped using DBSCAN, and TCRdist sequence similarity was added for clustering within HLA-allele-positive subsets. For co-occurrence clustering, repertoires with fewer than 30,000 or more than 120,000 public chains were excluded, along with 4 to 6 repertoires with anomalous nucleotide sharing. Imported from immuneACCESS, the table was reduced by TCRdb to in-frame sequences with V and J called. These copies leave out some clones; in studies compared against another copy, an unresolved V gene accounts for under half, and the cause of the remainder is not known. The V and J calls and the clone size are those of that table, but D and trimming were determined from the DNA. This sample holds approximately 99,000 clones; 79% were observed only once. The top ten hold around 3% of the sample.

Results the study describes overall, beyond this receptor: The authors suggested that the approach could potentially be extended to other disease states and immunological phenotypes. This cohort had only TCR beta chains sequenced, and the lack of alpha or paired-chain data limited which features could be detected. Several of the top co-occurrence clusters appeared to be linked to parvovirus B19, influenza, CMV and Epstein-Barr virus, according to a later analysis. An earlier analysis of roughly 570 of the donors showed that most TCR beta V segments appeared in productive rearrangements either about 87% or about 30% of the time, which broadly matched IMGT annotations. The sequencing pipeline was judged likely to have produced a cluster of highly shared sequence variants as a technical artifact. A later analysis associated about 17,000 TCR beta sequences with specific HLA alleles at a false discovery rate of 0.05. Assigning TCR associations to individual alleles was difficult when HLA alleles, especially DR and DQ, strongly co-occurred. Linkage disequilibrium might explain the correlated functional status among segregating V segments, but an unknown experimental factor could not be ruled out. CMV serostatus was the only immune exposure information available for the cohort. According to a later analysis, most CMV-associated TCR beta chains appeared to be HLA-restricted, and the HLA associations seemed to be driven largely by CMV exposure. The 87-base-pair reads could not distinguish some IMGT-functional V segments, including TRBV6-2 and TRBV6-3, so those segments were excluded. In vitro tests confirmed that three of the cytomegalovirus-associated TCR beta chains recognize cytomegalovirus antigens. According to a later genetic analysis, donors in an Asian-associated ancestry cluster had fewer N-insertions in productive TCRs than the approximately 630-donor mean. The classifier was reported to diagnose cytomegalovirus status with high specificity and sensitivity in both the original and validation cohorts. In a later analysis, HLA-associated TCR beta chains were found to be more clonally expanded and to have lower generation probabilities than equally common non-associated chains. Sequencing depth was assumed to be roughly uniform across donors in the presence/absence analyses, though that assumption may not hold. Because counts were too low, under 20 rarely observed V segments, including chromosome 9 orphons, were left out of the earlier analysis of about 620 of the donors. HLA typing was unavailable for some donors at each locus, so association tests used only the typed subset. In a later analysis, the rate of TCR association differed among HLA loci, with DRB1 alleles having the most associated TCRs and HLA-C alleles having the fewest. While some public TCRs were present in many individuals, most TCR sequences turned up only very rarely across donors. In a later genetic analysis, a missense DCLRE1C variant was associated with V-gene and J-gene trimming of TCR beta chains, and the association was replicated in an independent cohort. A further reported finding was that TCR beta sequences accurately predicted the HLA-A and HLA-B alleles for most subjects in the first cohort. The study listed 150 to 200 TCR beta chains as associated with cytomegalovirus.

Via the germline V gene, CDR1 is SGHRS and CDR2 YFSETQ. Relative to germline, V is 0 bases shorter and J is 8 bases shorter, with 14 bases between their ends. Reading from cysteine to phenylalanine, the CDR3 counts 15 amino acids. The DNA shown is the 45-base CDR3, in frame from base 1. The cohort comprised some 680 healthy bone marrow donors. At the time of sampling, every cohort member was nominally healthy, though immune exposures that went unrecorded were likely present. The donor was CMV seropositive and belonged to the group of 250 to 350 seropositive cohort members. Each donor provided a peripheral blood sample, and peripheral blood mononuclear cells were used for TCR beta sequencing. Genomic DNA was extracted from the blood cell samples with the Qiagen DNeasy Blood Extraction Kit.

The source material was PBMCs. The TCR sequence derives from a male donor in good health and CMV-seropositive. The sequence joins TRBV5-1 to TRBJ1-4; a tentative D call is TRBD1 (6 bases match). The DNA is TGCGCCAGCAGCTTGGACAGGGCGTTTGGGGAAAAACTGTTTTTT. Translated, this is CASSLDRAFGEKLFF.